This T cell receptor beta chain was found in a study of blood T cell repertoires in COVID-19. Clones were sequenced by immunoSEQ multiplex PCR, and TCRdb holds only the in-frame ones, with some missing. Of fewer than 85,000 clones in the sample, 70% to 85% were seen once. What was sequenced was peripheral blood. The TCR originated in an older woman with acute or convalescent COVID-19.

CDR3 protein: CASRASGQDEQFF. In DNA form, the CDR3 reads TGTGCCAGTAGGGCTAGCGGGCAGGATGAGCAGTTCTTC. This chain joins TRBV19 and TRBJ2-1; 8 bases map to TRBD2. Germline CDR1 is LNHDA and CDR2 is SQIVND (reference sequence). CDR3 length equals 13 residues. Losses at the gene ends were 6 bases for V and 8 bases for J; bases not matched to a gene: 6.